One and the same sample provided the 32 T cell receptor beta chains below, sequenced in a study of cytomegalovirus exposure and HLA in healthy donors. Only in-frame clones appear in the TCRdb table, and some are missing; sequencing was by immunoSEQ multiplex PCR. This table holds around 80,000 clones, 95% found once. The sample comprised PBMCs. The receptors stem from a woman in her late teens or twenties in good health and CMV-seronegative.

The rearrangement uses TRBV7-8 and TRBJ1-1; tentatively, D is TRBD1 (6 bases). This CDR3 is built from 17 residues. Trimming removed 0 bases from V and 3 bases from J, with 17 bases in between. In germline, CDR1 is SGHVS, CDR2 FQNEAQ. The CDR3 DNA follows: TGTGCCAGCAGCTTAGCGGTCCGGGGGGCAGTGGACACTGAAGCTTTCTTT. Encoded protein: CASSLAVRGAVDTEAFF.

The chain joins TRBV28 to TRBJ2-1, with TRBD2 identical over 12 bases. Losses at the gene ends were 5 bases for V and 13 bases for J; bases not matched to a gene: 15. The CDR3 covers 16 residues. Germline V gives CDR1 MDHEN, CDR2 SYDVKM. This CDR3 is CASSADSGLAGVIQFF. In nucleotides, the CDR3 is TGTGCCAGCAGTGCCGACTCGGGACTAGCGGGCGTCATCCAGTTCTTC.

The chain employs TRBV7-2 and TRBJ1-4; no clear D. The ends were cut back, 1 base at V and 7 bases at J, with 7 bases in the middle. Germline V CDR1 and CDR2: SGHTA, FQGNSA. The CDR3 consists of 13 residues. In DNA, the CDR3 is TGTGCCAGCAGCTTAGTGACGGGTGAAAAACTGTTTTTT. Protein product: CASSLVTGEKLFF.

The gene calls are TRBV7-2 and TRBJ2-3, with TRBD2 identical over 9 bases. CDR3 length equals 19 residues. Trimming at V came to 1 base and at J to 3 bases, leaving 14 bases not matched to a gene. Per the germline V gene, CDR1 is SGHTA and CDR2 is FQGNSA. The CDR3 region is CASSLVGGGSGSGTDTQYF. CDR3 bases: TGTGCCAGCAGCTTAGTAGGGGGAGGTAGCGGGAGTGGGACAGATACGCAGTATTTT.

This chain connects TRBV5-1 to TRBJ2-5, with TRBD1 matching over 7 bases. This CDR3 comprises 15 residues. CDR1 SGHRS and CDR2 YFSETQ come from the germline V gene. Losses at the gene ends were 4 bases for V and 3 bases for J; bases not matched to a gene: 9. The CDR3, as DNA: TGCGCCAGCAGCCCCCGACCCGGGACAGAAGAGACCCAGTACTTC. Amino acids: CASSPRPGTEETQYF.

This CDR3 reads CASSTDRYEQYF. In DNA, the CDR3 is TGTGCCAGCAGCACGGACAGGTACGAGCAGTACTTC. The chain combines TRBV7-2 with TRBJ2-7; 7 positions match TRBD1. The CDR3 is 12 residues long. V was pared by 5 bases and J by 4 bases, with 2 bases of the junction left unmatched. The germline CDR1 and CDR2 sequences are SGHTA and FQGNSA.

This sequence joins TRBV18 and TRBJ2-5, with D maybe TRBD2 (5 bases). The DNA end favors TRBJ2-7, so the J call may be wrong. Per the germline V gene, CDR1 is KGHSH and CDR2 is LQKENI. The CDR3 totals 13 residues. The DNA of the CDR3 is TGTGCCAGCTCACCGGGGAGAACCTACGAGCAGTACTTC. Translation: CASSPGRTYEQYF.

The chain joins TRBV5-1 to TRBJ1-3; D gene uncertain. The CDR3 length is 11 residues. Germline CDR1 is SGHRS and CDR2 is YFSETQ. V was clipped by 2 bases and J by 8 bases, with 5 bases between them. The CDR3 loop reads CASSFEDTIYF. The CDR3 DNA reads TGCGCCAGCAGCTTCGAGGACACCATATATTTT.

This clone has just one count. CDR3 DNA: TGTGCCAGCAGCCTCGGGGATATGAACACTGAAGCTTTCTTT. Translating gives CASSLGDMNTEAFF. The chain uses TRBV7-6 and TRBJ1-1; D call uncertain. The length of the CDR3 is 14 residues. From germline, CDR1 is SGHVS and CDR2 FNYEAQ. Deletions cut 5 bases from V and 0 bases from J, with 10 bases between.

The rearrangement joins TRBV18 to TRBJ2-2; 7 nucleotides align to TRBD1. The CDR3 covers 15 residues. CDR1 is KGHSH, CDR2 LQKENI, per germline. J was trimmed by 1 base and V by 4 bases; bases with no gene match: 3. The CDR3 here is CASSRRTGNTGELFF. The CDR3 nucleotides are TGTGCCAGCTCACGTAGGACAGGGAACACCGGGGAGCTGTTTTTT.

The V and J genes are TRBV7-2 and TRBJ2-7, with D possibly TRBD1 on 5 matching bases. From germline, CDR1 is SGHTA and CDR2 FQGNSA. V dropped 5 bases and J dropped 3 bases, with 14 bases sitting between them. The CDR3 extends over 14 amino acids. CDR3 amino acids: CASSQSGQGYEQYF. The DNA of the CDR3 is TGTGCCAGCAGCCAGTCCGGTCAGGGCTACGAGCAGTACTTC.

The CDR3 here is CASSPRDKGEQYF. The CDR3 nucleotides read TGCGCCAGCAGCCCCCGGGACAAAGGCGAGCAGTACTTC. This chain uses TRBV5-1 with TRBJ2-7; a weak D match, TRBD1 (6 bases). Per germline, CDR1 SGHRS and CDR2 YFSETQ. V lost 4 bases and J 6 bases, leaving 14 bases between the germline ends. This CDR3 comprises 13 residues.

This clone was seen only a few times. The chain links TRBV4-3 to TRBJ2-1, with TRBD1 matching 9 bases. From germline, CDR1 is LGHNA and CDR2 YSLEER. The length of the CDR3 is 14 residues. With V trimmed by 4 bases and J by 8 bases, 6 bases remained unmatched. The CDR3 DNA reads TGCGCCAGCAGCCCCGGACAGGGGTGGGATGAGCAGTTCTTC. It specifies CASSPGQGWDEQFF.

This chain connects TRBV7-2 to TRBJ1-2, with 8 bases identical to TRBD1. The V and J ends lost 10 bases and 1 base, in that order; junction bases with no gene match: 11. Germline CDR1 and CDR2: SGHTA and FQGNSA. The CDR3 covers 15 residues. The CDR3 loop reads CAMKTGVLINYGYTF. The CDR3 DNA reads as TGTGCCATGAAGACAGGGGTACTCATTAACTATGGCTACACCTTC.

The chain joins TRBV4-3 to TRBJ2-4, with D possibly matching TRBD2 (5 bases). Trimming shortened V by 0 bases and J by 4 bases, and 10 bases separated the two germline ends. Germline V gene sequence: CDR1 LGHNA, CDR2 YSLEER. The CDR3 has 15 residues. The CDR3 loop reads CASSQDLTTKNIQYF. The CDR3, as DNA: TGCGCCAGCAGCCAAGATTTGACTACGAAAAACATTCAGTACTTC.

The rearrangement joins TRBV5-4 to TRBJ1-2; TRBD1 matches 8 bases. V was pared by 5 bases and J by 8 bases, with 5 bases of the junction left unmatched. The CDR3 extends over 12 amino acids. Per the germline V gene, CDR1 is SGHNT and CDR2 is YYREEE (reference sequence). The CDR3 DNA reads as TGTGCCAGCAGATACGGACAGGGCGGCTACACCTTC. As protein: CASRYGQGGYTF.

This clone was seen once. CDR3 bases: TGTGCCAGCAGTCTCAACGGGGCCGCGGGAAGGGGCTACACCTTC. Amino acid sequence: CASSLNGAAGRGYTF. The chain joins TRBV28 to TRBJ1-2, with D possibly being TRBD1 (5 bases). The CDR3 extends over 15 amino acids. V was pared by 5 bases and J by 8 bases, with 21 bases between. CDR1 is MDHEN, CDR2 SYDVKM, per germline.

The chain employs TRBV19 and TRBJ1-2; no firm D call. The ends were cut back, 5 bases at V and 5 bases at J, with 12 bases in the middle. CDR3 size: 13 residues. Germline values: CDR1 LNHDA, CDR2 SQIVND (reference sequence). The CDR3 region is CASSWREKYGYTF. In DNA form, the CDR3 reads TGTGCCAGTAGTTGGAGGGAGAAATATGGCTACACCTTC.

This chain's CDR3 is CASSPGDNQPQHF. The CDR3 nucleotides read TGTGCCAGCAGCCCCGGGGACAATCAGCCCCAGCATTTT. This chain joins TRBV14 and TRBJ1-5; D not certain. With 4 bases removed from V and 3 bases from J, the gap between germline ends came to 7 bases. CDR1 and CDR2 (germline): SGHDN, FVKESK. The CDR3 length is 13 residues.

V is TRBV18 and J is TRBJ2-7; 7 bases are shared with TRBD1. J gave up 1 base and V 3 bases, and 3 bases lay outside the gene matches. The CDR3 is made up of 14 amino acids. Germline CDR1 KGHSH, CDR2 LQKENI. DNA of the CDR3: TGTGCCAGCTCACCCCCGGGACAGTCCTACGAGCAGTACTTC. Protein sequence: CASSPPGQSYEQYF.

The chain couples TRBV7-9 to TRBJ2-1; 9 bases match TRBD1. This CDR3 spans 15 amino acids. The junction had 7 bases not matched to a gene; V was cut back by 4 bases and J by 6 bases. Per the germline V gene, CDR1 is SEHNR and CDR2 is FQNEAQ (reference sequence). CDR3 sequence: CASSSRDRAPNEQFF. The CDR3, as DNA: TGTGCCAGCAGCTCCCGGGACAGGGCCCCCAATGAGCAGTTCTTC. Looking up the rest from reference TRBV7-9 and TRBJ2-1 gives the full variable domain: DTGVSQNPRHKITKRGQNVTFRCDPISEHNRLYWYRQTLGQGPEFLTYFQNEAQLEKSRLLSDRFSAERPKGSFSTLEIQRTEQGDSAMYLCASSSRDRAPNEQFFGPGTRLTVL.

V gene TRBV6-4 combines with J gene TRBJ2-7; 10 nucleotides agree with TRBD2. There are 16 residues in the CDR3. Trimming took 1 base from V and 2 from J; bases not matched to a gene: 5. Germline CDR1 is MRHNA and CDR2 is SNTAGT. CDR3 nucleotides: TGTGCCAGCAGTGACTGGACTAGCGGTCCACCCTACGAGCAGTACTTC. The encoded protein is CASSDWTSGPPYEQYF.

Details on this clone: Other nucleotide sequences from this sample produce the same CDR3. V and J are TRBV4-3 and TRBJ2-3, with 12 bases lining up with TRBD2. The CDR3 extends over 16 amino acids. V trimming: 0 bases; J trimming: 6 bases; junction bases outside the gene matches: 4. Germline V CDR1 and CDR2: LGHNA, YSLEER. The CDR3 sequence is CASSQDLAGGPDTQYF. The CDR3 DNA reads TGCGCCAGCAGCCAAGATCTAGCGGGGGGGCCGGATACGCAGTATTTT.

This clone was found once. V usage is TRBV11-2 and J usage is TRBJ2-7, with a weak D call TRBD2 (5 bases). V lost 3 bases, J lost 1 base, and 22 bases lay in between. Looked up from germline, CDR1 is SGHAT and CDR2 is FQNNGV. The CDR3 extends over 18 amino acids. Written as DNA, the CDR3 is TGTGCCAGCAGCTTCAATGTGGGCGGGCCCCTTGGATCCTACGAGCAGTACTTC. Amino acids: CASSFNVGGPLGSYEQYF.

The chain is built from TRBV7-9 and TRBJ2-2; possible D gene TRBD1, 7 bases. From germline, CDR1 is SEHNR and CDR2 FQNEAQ (reference sequence). The CDR3 length is 17 residues. V lost 1 base and J lost 4, with 16 bases in between. CDR3 protein: CASSLDRAQGGTGELFF. CDR3 coding DNA: TGTGCCAGCAGCTTAGATCGAGCCCAGGGGGGCACCGGGGAGCTGTTTTTT.

This chain links TRBV9 with TRBJ1-1; 9 nucleotides align to TRBD1. CDR3 size: 16 residues. Trimming took 5 bases from V and 3 from J; bases not matched to a gene: 11. The V gene's germline CDR1 is SGDLS and CDR2 YYNGEE. CDR3 protein: CASSMTGGGGDTEAFF. The CDR3 bases are TGTGCCAGCAGTATGACAGGGGGAGGTGGGGACACTGAAGCTTTCTTT.

This chain uses TRBV7-2 with TRBJ2-1; 7 nucleotides align to TRBD1. The CDR3 has 15 residues. V lost 6 bases to trimming and J lost 3 bases; unmatched junction nucleotides: 8. Looked up from germline, CDR1 is SGHTA and CDR2 is FQGNSA. The CDR3 loop reads CASSYDRAIYNEQFF. As DNA, the CDR3 is TGTGCCAGCAGTTACGACAGGGCAATCTACAATGAGCAGTTCTTC.

In its sample, this clone was seen once. The chain is built from TRBV25-1 and TRBJ2-7, with TRBD1 identical over 9 bases. The V gene end was trimmed by 3 bases and the J gene end by 2 bases; junction bases not matched to a gene: 5. From germline, CDR1 is MGHDK and CDR2 SYGVNS. The CDR3 loop spans 15 amino acids. The CDR3 DNA reads TGTGCCAGCAGTGACCGGGGACAGGGTGCCTACGAGCAGTACTTC. Translation: CASSDRGQGAYEQYF.

This chain connects TRBV4-2 to TRBJ2-1; weak D call: TRBD2 (6 bases). This CDR3 is built from 15 residues. The V gene's germline CDR1 is LGHNA and CDR2 YNFKEQ. Trimming took 0 bases from V and 8 from J, leaving 14 bases between them. Here the CDR3 DNA reads TGTGCCAGCAGCCAAGACGGGAGTGAAACGGATGAGCAGTTCTTC. This gives the protein CASSQDGSETDEQFF.

The genes are TRBV5-1 and TRBJ2-1; D not certain. The V gene lost 4 bases and the J gene lost 8 bases, with 10 bases spanning the gap. The germline CDR1 and CDR2 sequences are SGHRS and YFSETQ. The CDR3 extends over 12 amino acids. The CDR3 spells CASSPSVDEQFF. The CDR3 coding sequence is TGCGCCAGCAGCCCCTCAGTGGATGAGCAGTTCTTC.

The V gene is TRBV27, the J gene TRBJ2-4; 7 nucleotides line up with TRBD1. V was pared by 5 bases and J by 2 bases, with 12 bases of the junction left unmatched. The germline V gene encodes CDR1 MNHEY and CDR2 SMNVEV (reference sequence). CDR3 length equals 17 residues. In nucleotides, the CDR3 is TGTGCCAGCAGTCCCCCGCTTAGGGGGCGAACCAAAAACATTCAGTACTTC. Translation: CASSPPLRGRTKNIQYF.

This chain connects TRBV5-8 to TRBJ1-3, with unresolved D. The CDR3 is 18 residues long. Trimming removed 1 base from V and 2 bases from J, with 19 bases in between. Germline CDR1 SGHTS, CDR2 YDEGEE. DNA of the CDR3: TGTGCCAGCAGCTTGTCGCTCACGACTTTGGTGGCTGGAAACACCATATATTTT. Amino acids: CASSLSLTTLVAGNTIYF. Full variable domain (rest looked up from reference TRBV5-8 and TRBJ1-3): EAGVTQSPTHLIKTRGQQATLRCSPISGHTSVYWYQQALGLGLQFLLWYDEGEERNRGNFPPRFSGRQFPNYSSELNVNALELEDSALYLCASSLSLTTLVAGNTIYFGEGSWLTVV.